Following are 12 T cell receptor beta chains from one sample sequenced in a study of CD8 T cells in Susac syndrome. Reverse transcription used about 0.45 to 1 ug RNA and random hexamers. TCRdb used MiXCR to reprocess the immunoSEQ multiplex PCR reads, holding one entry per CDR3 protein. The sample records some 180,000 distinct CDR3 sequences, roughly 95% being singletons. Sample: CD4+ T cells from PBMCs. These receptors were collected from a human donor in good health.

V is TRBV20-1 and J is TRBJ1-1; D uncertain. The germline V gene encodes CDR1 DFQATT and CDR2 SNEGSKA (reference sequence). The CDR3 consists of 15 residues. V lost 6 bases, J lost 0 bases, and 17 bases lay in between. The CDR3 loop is CSAVRLKTMNTEAFF. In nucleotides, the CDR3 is TGCAGTGCAGTGCGGCTCAAGACCATGAACACTGAAGCTTTCTTT.

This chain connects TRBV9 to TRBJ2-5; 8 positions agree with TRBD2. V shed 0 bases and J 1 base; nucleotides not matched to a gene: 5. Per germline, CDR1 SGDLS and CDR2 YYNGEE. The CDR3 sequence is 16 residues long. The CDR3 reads CASSVGGGRRQETQYF. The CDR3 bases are TGTGCCAGCAGCGTAGGAGGCGGGAGGCGCCAAGAGACCCAGTACTTC.

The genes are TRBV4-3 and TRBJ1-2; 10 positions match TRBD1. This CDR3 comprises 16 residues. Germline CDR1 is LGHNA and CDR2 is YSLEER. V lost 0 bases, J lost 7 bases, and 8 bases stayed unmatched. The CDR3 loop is CASSQDLGGQGSGYTF. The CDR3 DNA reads TGCGCCAGCAGCCAAGATCTCGGGGGACAGGGGAGTGGCTACACCTTC.

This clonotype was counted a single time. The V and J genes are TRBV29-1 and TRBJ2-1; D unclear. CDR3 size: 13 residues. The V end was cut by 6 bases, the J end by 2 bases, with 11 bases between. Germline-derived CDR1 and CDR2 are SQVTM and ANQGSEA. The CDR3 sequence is CSVRVDPYNEQFF. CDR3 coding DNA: TGCAGCGTCCGGGTCGACCCCTACAATGAGCAGTTCTTC.

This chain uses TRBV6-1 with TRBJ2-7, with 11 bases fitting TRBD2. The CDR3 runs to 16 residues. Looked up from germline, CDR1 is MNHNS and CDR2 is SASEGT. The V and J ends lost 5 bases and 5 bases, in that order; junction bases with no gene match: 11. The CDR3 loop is CASSQISGRVINEQYF. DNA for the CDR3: TGTGCCAGCAGTCAGATTAGCGGGAGGGTTATCAACGAGCAGTACTTC.

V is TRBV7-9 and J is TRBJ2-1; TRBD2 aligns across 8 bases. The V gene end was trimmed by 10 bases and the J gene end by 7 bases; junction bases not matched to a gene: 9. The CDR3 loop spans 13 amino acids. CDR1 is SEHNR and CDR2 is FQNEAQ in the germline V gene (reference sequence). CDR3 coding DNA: TGTGCCACCGCGGCGGGAGGTATGAATGAGCAGTTCTTC. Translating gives CATAAGGMNEQFF.

The CDR3 region has the DNA TGTGCCAGCAGCGATGAGACCCAGTACTTC. It encodes CASSDETQYF. The genes are TRBV28 and TRBJ2-5; D not certain. Trimming left V 6 bases short and J 5 bases short, with 4 bases between. The CDR3 is 10 residues long. Germline values: CDR1 MDHEN, CDR2 SYDVKM.

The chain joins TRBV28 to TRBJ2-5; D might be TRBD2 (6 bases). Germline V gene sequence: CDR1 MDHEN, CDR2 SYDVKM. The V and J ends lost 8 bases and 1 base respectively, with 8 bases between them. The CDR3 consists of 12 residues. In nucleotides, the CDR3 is TGTGCCAGCGGACTATTCCAAGAGACCCAGTACTTC. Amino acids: CASGLFQETQYF.

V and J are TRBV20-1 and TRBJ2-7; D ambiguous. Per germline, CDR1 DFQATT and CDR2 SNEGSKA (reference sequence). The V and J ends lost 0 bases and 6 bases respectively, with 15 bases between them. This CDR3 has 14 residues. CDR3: CSAREWSQWGEQYF. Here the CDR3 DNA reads TGCAGTGCTAGAGAATGGAGCCAGTGGGGCGAGCAGTACTTC.

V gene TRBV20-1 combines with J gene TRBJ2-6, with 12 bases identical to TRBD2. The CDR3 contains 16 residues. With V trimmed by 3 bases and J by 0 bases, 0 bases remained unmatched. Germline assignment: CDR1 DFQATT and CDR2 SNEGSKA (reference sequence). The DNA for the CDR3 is TGCAGTGCTAGGACTAGCGGGAGCTCTGGGGCCAACGTCCTGACTTTC. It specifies CSARTSGSSGANVLTF.

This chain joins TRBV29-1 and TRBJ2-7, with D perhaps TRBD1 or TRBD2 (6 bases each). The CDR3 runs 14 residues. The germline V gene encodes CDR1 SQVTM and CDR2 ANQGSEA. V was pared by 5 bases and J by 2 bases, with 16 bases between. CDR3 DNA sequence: TGCAGCGTTAGAAGCCCGGGGGCGACCTACGAGCAGTACTTC. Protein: CSVRSPGATYEQYF.

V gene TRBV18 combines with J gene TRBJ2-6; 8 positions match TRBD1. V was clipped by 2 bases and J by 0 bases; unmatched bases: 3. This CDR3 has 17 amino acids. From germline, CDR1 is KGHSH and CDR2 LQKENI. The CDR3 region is CASSPVRGLSGANVLTF. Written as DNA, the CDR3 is TGTGCCAGCTCACCAGTCAGGGGGCTCTCTGGGGCCAACGTCCTGACTTTC.